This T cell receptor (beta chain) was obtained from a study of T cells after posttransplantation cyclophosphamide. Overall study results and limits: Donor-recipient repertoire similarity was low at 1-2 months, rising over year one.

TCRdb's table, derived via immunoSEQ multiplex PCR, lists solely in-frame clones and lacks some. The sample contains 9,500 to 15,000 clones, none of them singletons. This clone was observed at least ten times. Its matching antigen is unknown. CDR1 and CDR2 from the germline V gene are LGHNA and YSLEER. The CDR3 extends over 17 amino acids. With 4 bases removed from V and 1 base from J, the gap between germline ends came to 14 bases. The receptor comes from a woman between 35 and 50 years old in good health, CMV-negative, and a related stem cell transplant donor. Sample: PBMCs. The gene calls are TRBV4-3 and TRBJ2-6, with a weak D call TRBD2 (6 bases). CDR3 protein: CASSRGTSRSGANVLTF. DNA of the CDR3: TGCGCCAGCAGCCGCGGGACTTCCCGATCTGGGGCCAACGTCCTGACTTTC.